These 14 T cell receptor beta chains were sequenced from one sample in a study of identical twins. TCRdb reanalysed the 5' RACE reads using MiXCR and keeps one entry per CDR3 protein. The sample records approximately 280,000 distinct CDR3 sequences, around 8.8% being singletons. The sample also formed part of further work on yellow fever vaccine responses in identical twins.

The material sequenced was memory (CD45RO+) T cells sorted from blood. The receptors shown here come from a young woman in good health.

This clonotype was counted ten times or more. This chain joins TRBV10-1 and TRBJ2-1; 11 bases match TRBD2. This CDR3 spans 15 amino acids. Germline CDR1 and CDR2: WNHNN and SYGVQD (reference sequence). Trimming cost V 4 bases and J 7 bases; bases outside gene matches: 6. This CDR3 reads CASSARTSGLNEQFF. In DNA, the CDR3 is TGCGCCAGCAGTGCAAGGACTAGCGGGCTGAATGAGCAGTTCTTC.

With regard to this clonotype: This may be a read error, as it is one base from a much larger clone. The rearrangement joins TRBV10-3 to TRBJ1-6; unclear D gene. Germline values: CDR1 ENHRY, CDR2 SYGVKD. This CDR3 is built from 14 residues. Trimming took 5 bases from V and 3 from J, leaving 8 bases between them. CDR3 in amino acids: CAISIADYNSPLHF. Here the CDR3 DNA reads TGTGCCATCAGTATCGCAGACTATAATTCACCCCTCCACTTT.

J is TRBJ2-7 and V is TRBV28; D is unresolved. CDR1 and CDR2 (germline): MDHEN, SYDVKM. CDR3 size: 11 residues. V gave up 10 bases and J gave up 6 bases, with 13 bases separating them. CDR3 loop: CATQSPGEQYF. The CDR3 DNA reads as TGTGCCACCCAGTCCCCGGGCGAGCAGTACTTC.

This clonotype showed up just a few times. The V gene is TRBV29-1, the J gene TRBJ2-5; no clear D. The germline CDR1 and CDR2 sequences are SQVTM and ANQGSEA. The CDR3 sequence is 10 residues long. V dropped 1 base and J dropped 4 bases, with 1 base sitting between them. The CDR3 sequence is CSVEVETQYF. The CDR3 DNA is TGCAGCGTTGAAGTAGAGACCCAGTACTTC.

Concerning this clonotype itself: A read error may produce the germline difference seen at one junction end. V and J are TRBV6-1 and TRBJ1-3, with D possibly matching TRBD1 (5 bases). This CDR3 comprises 12 residues. The germline V gene has CDR1 MNHNS and CDR2 SASEGT. In DNA, the CDR3 is TGTGCCAGCAGTCCCTGGGGACGGACGCTAGCATTT. Translating gives CASSPWGRTLAF.

This clonotype was recorded at least ten times. The rearrangement uses TRBV7-8 and TRBJ2-1; D gene ambiguous. V dropped 0 bases and J dropped 3 bases, with 9 bases sitting between them. This CDR3 is built from 15 residues. The germline CDR1 and CDR2 sequences are SGHVS and FQNEAQ. The CDR3 sequence: CASSLARSIYNEQFF. DNA for the CDR3: TGTGCCAGCAGCTTAGCCAGAAGTATCTACAATGAGCAGTTCTTC.

This clonotype was seen at least ten times. This rearrangement joins TRBV18 to TRBJ2-7; D is unresolved. This CDR3 has 12 amino acids. V was shortened by 3 bases and J by 4 bases, with 7 bases between the two germline ends. CDR1 and CDR2 from the germline V gene are KGHSH and LQKENI. The CDR3 nucleotides are TGTGCCAGCTCACCGACGGGTTACGAGCAGTACTTC. It yields the protein CASSPTGYEQYF.

This clonotype was observed at least ten times. CDR3 sequence reads: CASTPGLEPNEQFF. The CDR3 region has the DNA TGTGCCAGCACACCCGGACTAGAGCCCAATGAGCAGTTCTTC. The chain employs TRBV12-3 or TRBV12-4 and TRBJ2-1; 7 bases map to TRBD2. This CDR3 spans 14 amino acids. V was clipped by 7 bases and J by 6 bases; unmatched bases: 9.

V gene TRBV11-2 combines with J gene TRBJ2-3; D unclear. V lost 0 bases and J lost 9, with 10 bases in between. CDR1 is SGHAT and CDR2 is FQNNGV in the germline V gene. The CDR3 spans 13 residues. CDR3 bases: TGTGCCAGCAGCTTAGACCCCGGGCGAACGCAGTATTTT. Its translation is CASSLDPGRTQYF.

The J gene is TRBJ1-2, the V gene TRBV25-1; D is undetermined. CDR1 and CDR2 from the germline V gene are MGHDK and SYGVNS. The CDR3 is 14 amino acids. V lost 6 bases to trimming and J lost 0 bases, with 11 bases between them. The CDR3 DNA sequence: TGTGCCAGCAGCGGAGTCCTTGCTAACTATGGCTACACCTTC. Its translation is CASSGVLANYGYTF.

This clonotype was seen a handful of times. This chain links TRBV7-2 with TRBJ2-3, with a weak D call TRBD2 (5 bases). The CDR3 contains 15 residues. In germline, CDR1 is SGHTA, CDR2 FQGNSA. V lost 8 bases, J lost 4 bases, and 19 bases lay in between. The CDR3 protein is CASVKGRGYPDTQYF. The CDR3 region has the DNA TGTGCCAGCGTCAAGGGTAGAGGGTATCCAGATACGCAGTATTTT.

This clonotype showed up many times. J is TRBJ2-5 and V is TRBV27; D could derive from TRBD1 or TRBD2 (6 bases each). This CDR3 spans 13 amino acids. The V end was cut by 4 bases, the J end by 5 bases, with 11 bases between. Germline loops: CDR1 MNHEY, CDR2 SMNVEV (reference sequence). The CDR3 region has the DNA TGTGCCAGCAGTTGGAGGGGGAGGGAGACCCAGTACTTC. Residues: CASSWRGRETQYF.

Ten or more counts support this clonotype. This chain links TRBV24-1 with TRBJ2-1, with TRBD2 matching over 10 bases. Germline V gives CDR1 KGHDR, CDR2 SFDVKD. This CDR3 region has 16 residues. V lost 5 bases to trimming and J lost 4 bases; unmatched junction nucleotides: 7. In DNA form, the CDR3 reads TGTGCCACCAGTGCCTGGGGAGCGGGAGGGTACAATGAGCAGTTCTTC. Its translation is CATSAWGAGGYNEQFF.

In this sample, this clonotype turned up a few times. The chain is built from TRBV2 and TRBJ2-5, with D tentatively TRBD1 or TRBD2 (6 bases each). This CDR3 comprises 14 residues. Trimming shortened V by 5 bases and J by 1 base, and 11 bases separated the two germline ends. Germline loops: CDR1 SNHLY, CDR2 FYNNEI. The CDR3 protein is CASSKGGLQETQYF. In DNA form, the CDR3 reads TGTGCCAGCAGTAAAGGGGGGCTCCAAGAGACCCAGTACTTC.